This TCR beta chain was recovered during a study of blood T cells in healthy people across ages. Study-wide results and limits: While age rose, TCR beta diversity per million T cells dropped in a roughly linear way. Long-lived donors had more naive CD4+ cells and higher diversity than aged donors.

CDR1 and CDR2 from the germline V gene are GTSNPN and SVGIG (reference sequence). J lost 10 bases, V lost 5 bases, and 6 bases had no gene match. The CDR3 is 11 residues long. This clonotype was seen just once. The antigen remains undetermined. The second PCR ran about 6 to 12 cycles with a sample-barcoded 5' primer and J-beta primers. TCRdb recomputed calls from the 5' RACE reads with MiXCR, one row per CDR3 protein. The sample consists of about 1,500,000 distinct CDR3 sequences, 28% of them appearing once. The chain carries TRBV30 and TRBJ1-1, with 8 bases matching TRBD1. What was sequenced was blood. This TCR came from a woman aged 25 to 39 in good health. The CDR3 DNA reads TGTGCCTGGGAAGTACAGGGGGGAGCTTTCTTT. It encodes CAWEVQGGAFF.